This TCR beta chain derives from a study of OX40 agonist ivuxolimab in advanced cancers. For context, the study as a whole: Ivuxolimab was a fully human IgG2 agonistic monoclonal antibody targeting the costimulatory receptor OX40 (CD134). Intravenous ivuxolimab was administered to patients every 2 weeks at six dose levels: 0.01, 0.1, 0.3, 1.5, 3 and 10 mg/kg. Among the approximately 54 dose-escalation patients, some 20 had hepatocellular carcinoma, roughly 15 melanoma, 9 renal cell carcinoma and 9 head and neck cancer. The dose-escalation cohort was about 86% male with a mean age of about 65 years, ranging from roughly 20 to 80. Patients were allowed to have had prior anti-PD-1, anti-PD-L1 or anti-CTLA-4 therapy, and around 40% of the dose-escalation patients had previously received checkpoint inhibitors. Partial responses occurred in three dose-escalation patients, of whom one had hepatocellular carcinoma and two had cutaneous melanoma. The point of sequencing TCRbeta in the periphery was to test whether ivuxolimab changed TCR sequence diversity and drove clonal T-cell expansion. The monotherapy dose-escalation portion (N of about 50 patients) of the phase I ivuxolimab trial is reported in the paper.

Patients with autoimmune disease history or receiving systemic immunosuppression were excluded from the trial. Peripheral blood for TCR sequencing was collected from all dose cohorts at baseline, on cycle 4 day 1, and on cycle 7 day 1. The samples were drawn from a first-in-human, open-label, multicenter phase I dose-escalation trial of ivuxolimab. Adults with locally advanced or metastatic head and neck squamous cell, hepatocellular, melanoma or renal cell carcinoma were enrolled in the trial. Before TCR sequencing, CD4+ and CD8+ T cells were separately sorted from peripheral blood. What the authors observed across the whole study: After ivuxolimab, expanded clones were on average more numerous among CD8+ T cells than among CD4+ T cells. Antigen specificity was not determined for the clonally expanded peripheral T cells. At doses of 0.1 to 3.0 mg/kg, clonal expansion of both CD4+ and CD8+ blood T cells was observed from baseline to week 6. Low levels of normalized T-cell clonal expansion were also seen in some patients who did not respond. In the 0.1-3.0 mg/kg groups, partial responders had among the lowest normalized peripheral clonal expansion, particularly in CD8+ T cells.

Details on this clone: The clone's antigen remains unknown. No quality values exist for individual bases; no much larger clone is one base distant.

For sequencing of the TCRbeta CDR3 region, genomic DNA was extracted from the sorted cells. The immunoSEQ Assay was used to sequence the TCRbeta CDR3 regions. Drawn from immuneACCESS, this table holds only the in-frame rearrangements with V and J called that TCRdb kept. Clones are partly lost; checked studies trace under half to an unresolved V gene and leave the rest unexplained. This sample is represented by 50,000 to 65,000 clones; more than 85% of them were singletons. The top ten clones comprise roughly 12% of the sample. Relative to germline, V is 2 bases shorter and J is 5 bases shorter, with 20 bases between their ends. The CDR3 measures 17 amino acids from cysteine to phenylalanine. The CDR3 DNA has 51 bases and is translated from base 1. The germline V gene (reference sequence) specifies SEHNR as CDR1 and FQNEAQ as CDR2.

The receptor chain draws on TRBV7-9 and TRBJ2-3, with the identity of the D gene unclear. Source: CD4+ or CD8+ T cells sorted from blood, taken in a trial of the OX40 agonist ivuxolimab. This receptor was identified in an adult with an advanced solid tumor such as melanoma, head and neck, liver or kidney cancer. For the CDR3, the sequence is CASSLLRSRLSGDTQYF. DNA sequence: TGTGCCAGCAGCTTACTTAGGTCCCGGCTGTCCGGAGATACGCAGTATTTT.